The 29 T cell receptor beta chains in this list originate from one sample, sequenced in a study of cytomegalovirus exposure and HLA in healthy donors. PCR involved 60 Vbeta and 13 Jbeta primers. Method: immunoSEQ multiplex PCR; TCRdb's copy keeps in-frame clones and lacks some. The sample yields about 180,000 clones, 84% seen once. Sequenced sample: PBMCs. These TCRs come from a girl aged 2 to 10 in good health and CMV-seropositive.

The CDR3 bases are TGTGCCAGCGGGCGGGAAAGCTACAATGAGCAGTTCTTC. Its translation is CASGRESYNEQFF. The rearrangement links TRBV27 to TRBJ2-1; D perhaps matches TRBD2 (6 bases). The CDR3 covers 13 residues. Per the germline V gene, CDR1 is MNHEY and CDR2 is SMNVEV (reference sequence). Trimming took off 8 bases at V and 3 bases at J, with 11 bases between the two ends.

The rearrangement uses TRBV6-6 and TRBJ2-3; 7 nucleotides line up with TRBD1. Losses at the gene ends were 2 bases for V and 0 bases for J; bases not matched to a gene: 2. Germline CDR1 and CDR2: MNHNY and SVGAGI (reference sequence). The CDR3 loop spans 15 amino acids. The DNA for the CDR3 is TGTGCCAGCAGTTACAGGGACAGTAGCACAGATACGCAGTATTTT. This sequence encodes CASSYRDSSTDTQYF.

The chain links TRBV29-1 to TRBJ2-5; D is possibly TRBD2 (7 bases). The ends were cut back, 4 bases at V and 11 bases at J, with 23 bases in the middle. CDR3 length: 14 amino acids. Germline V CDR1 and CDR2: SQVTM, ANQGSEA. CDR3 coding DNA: TGCAGCGTTGTCCCTAGCGGCCGGTCAGGGGAGCAGTACTTC. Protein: CSVVPSGRSGEQYF. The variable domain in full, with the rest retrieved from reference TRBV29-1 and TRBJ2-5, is SAVISQKPSRDICQRGTSLTIQCQVDSQVTMMFWYRQQPGQSLTLIATANQGSEATYESGFVIDKFPISRPNLTFSTLTVSNMSPEDSSIYLCSVVPSGRSGEQYFGPGTRLLVL.

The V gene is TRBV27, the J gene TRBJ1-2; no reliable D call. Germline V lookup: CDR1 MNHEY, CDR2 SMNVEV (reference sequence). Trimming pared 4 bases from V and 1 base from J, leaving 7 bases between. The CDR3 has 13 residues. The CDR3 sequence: CASSWRRNYGYTF. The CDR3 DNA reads TGTGCCAGCAGTTGGAGACGTAACTATGGCTACACCTTC.

CDR3 coding DNA: TGTGCCAGCAGCCCGGACAGGGGTAGCTATGGCTACACCTTC. Translation gives CASSPDRGSYGYTF. V and J are TRBV21-1 and TRBJ1-2; TRBD1 is the table's D call and was not checked against the DNA. TRBV21-1 is a known pseudogene. The CDR3 covers 14 residues.

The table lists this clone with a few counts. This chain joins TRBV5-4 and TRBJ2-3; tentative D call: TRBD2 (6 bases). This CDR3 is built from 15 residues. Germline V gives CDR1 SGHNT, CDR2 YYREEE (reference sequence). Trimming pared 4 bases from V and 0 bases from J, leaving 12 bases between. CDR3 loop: CASSLPGASTDTQYF. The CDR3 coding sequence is TGTGCCAGCAGCCTTCCGGGAGCTAGCACAGATACGCAGTATTTT.

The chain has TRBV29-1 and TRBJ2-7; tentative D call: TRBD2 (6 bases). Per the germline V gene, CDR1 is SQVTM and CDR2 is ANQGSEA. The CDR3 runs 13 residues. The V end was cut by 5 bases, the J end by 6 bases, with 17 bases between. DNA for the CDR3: TGCAGCGTTTATCAGGGAGGTCCCCTCGAGCAGTACTTC. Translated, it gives CSVYQGGPLEQYF.

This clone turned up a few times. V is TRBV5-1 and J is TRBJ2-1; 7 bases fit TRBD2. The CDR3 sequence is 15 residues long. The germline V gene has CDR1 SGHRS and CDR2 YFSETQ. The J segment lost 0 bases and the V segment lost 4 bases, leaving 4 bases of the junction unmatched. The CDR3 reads CASSISGDSYNEQFF. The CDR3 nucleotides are TGCGCCAGCAGCATAAGCGGGGACTCCTACAATGAGCAGTTCTTC.

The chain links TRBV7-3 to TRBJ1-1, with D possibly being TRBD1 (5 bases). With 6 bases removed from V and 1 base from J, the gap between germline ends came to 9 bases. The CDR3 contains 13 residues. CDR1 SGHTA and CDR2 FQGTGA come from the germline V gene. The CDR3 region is CASSDGANTEAFF. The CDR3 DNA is TGTGCCAGCAGTGATGGGGCGAACACTGAAGCTTTCTTT.

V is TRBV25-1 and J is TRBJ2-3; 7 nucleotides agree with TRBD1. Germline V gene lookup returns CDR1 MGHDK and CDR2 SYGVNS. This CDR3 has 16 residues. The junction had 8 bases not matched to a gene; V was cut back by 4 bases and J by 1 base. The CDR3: CASSANRGLGTDTQYF. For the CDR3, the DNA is TGTGCCAGCAGTGCTAACAGGGGCCTGGGCACAGATACGCAGTATTTT.

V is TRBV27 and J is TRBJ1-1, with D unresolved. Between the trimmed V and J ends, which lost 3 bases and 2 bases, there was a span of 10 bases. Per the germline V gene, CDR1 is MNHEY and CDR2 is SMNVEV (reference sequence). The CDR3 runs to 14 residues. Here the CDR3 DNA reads TGTGCCAGCAGTTTTTCTCCGGGAAACACTGAAGCTTTCTTT. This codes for CASSFSPGNTEAFF.

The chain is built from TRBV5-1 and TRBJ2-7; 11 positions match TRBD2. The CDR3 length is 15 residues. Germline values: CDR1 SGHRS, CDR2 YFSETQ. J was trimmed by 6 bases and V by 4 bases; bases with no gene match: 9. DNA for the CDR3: TGCGCCAGCAGCATTTTAGCGGGAGGGCCTTGCGAGCAGTACTTC. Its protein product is CASSILAGGPCEQYF.

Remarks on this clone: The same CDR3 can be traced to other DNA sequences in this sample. The DNA for the CDR3 is TGCGCCAGCAGAGACACAGGGGGCGCGGTAGCTTTCTTT. It yields the protein CASRDTGGAVAFF. The J gene is TRBJ1-1, the V gene TRBV10-1; 9 nucleotides match TRBD1. CDR1 WNHNN and CDR2 SYGVQD come from the germline V gene (reference sequence). The junction had 9 bases not matched to a gene; V was cut back by 6 bases and J by 10 bases. The CDR3 has 13 residues.

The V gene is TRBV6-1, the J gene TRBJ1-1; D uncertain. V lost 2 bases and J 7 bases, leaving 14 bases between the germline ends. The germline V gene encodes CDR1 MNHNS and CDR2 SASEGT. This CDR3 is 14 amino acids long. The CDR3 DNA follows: TGTGCCAGCAGTGAACTGAGGTTTACAAGTGAAGCTTTCTTT. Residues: CASSELRFTSEAFF.

CDR3 sequence (DNA): TGTGCCAGCAGTTACGATCGCCTGCGGGAGCAGTACTTC. Amino acids: CASSYDRLREQYF. The gene calls are TRBV6-5 and TRBJ2-7; the D is unclear. Per germline, CDR1 MNHEY and CDR2 SVGAGI. Trimming stripped 2 bases from V and 7 bases from J, with 12 bases between. This CDR3 has 13 residues.

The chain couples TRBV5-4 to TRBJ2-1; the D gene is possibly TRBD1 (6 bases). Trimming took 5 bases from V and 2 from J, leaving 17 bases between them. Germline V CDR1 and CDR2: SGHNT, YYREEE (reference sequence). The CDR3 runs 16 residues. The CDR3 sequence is CASSLVQGYPYNEQFF. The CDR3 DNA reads TGTGCCAGCAGTTTAGTACAGGGATATCCCTACAATGAGCAGTTCTTC.

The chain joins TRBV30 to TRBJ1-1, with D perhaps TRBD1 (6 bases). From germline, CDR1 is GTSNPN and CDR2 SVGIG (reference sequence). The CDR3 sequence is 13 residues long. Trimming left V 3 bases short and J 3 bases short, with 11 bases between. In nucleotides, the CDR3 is TGTGCCTGGAGCCGGGACACGGACACTGAAGCTTTCTTT. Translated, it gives CAWSRDTDTEAFF.

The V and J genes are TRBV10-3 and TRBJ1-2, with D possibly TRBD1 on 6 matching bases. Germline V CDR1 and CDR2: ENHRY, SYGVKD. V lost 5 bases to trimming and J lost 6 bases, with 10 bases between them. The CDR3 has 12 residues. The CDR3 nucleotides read TGTGCCATCAGTCGGACAGAACATGGCTACACCTTC. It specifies CAISRTEHGYTF.

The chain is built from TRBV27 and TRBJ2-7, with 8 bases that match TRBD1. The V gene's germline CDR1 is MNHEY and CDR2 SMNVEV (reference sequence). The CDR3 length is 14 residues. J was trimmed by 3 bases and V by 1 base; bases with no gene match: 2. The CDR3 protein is CASSLYRGFYEQYF. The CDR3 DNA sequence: TGTGCCAGCAGTTTATACAGGGGGTTCTACGAGCAGTACTTC.

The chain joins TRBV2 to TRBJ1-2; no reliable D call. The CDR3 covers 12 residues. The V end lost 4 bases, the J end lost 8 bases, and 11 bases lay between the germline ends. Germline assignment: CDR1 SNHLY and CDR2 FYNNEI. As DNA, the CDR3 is TGTGCCAGCAGTGTAGTCCGGGTCGGCTACACCTTC. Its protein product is CASSVVRVGYTF. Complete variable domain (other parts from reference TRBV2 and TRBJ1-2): EPEVTQTPSHQVTQMGQEVILRCVPISNHLYFYWYRQILGQKVEFLVSFYNNEISEKSEIFDDQFSVERPDGSNFTLKIRSTKLEDSAMYFCASSVVRVGYTFGSGTRLTVV.

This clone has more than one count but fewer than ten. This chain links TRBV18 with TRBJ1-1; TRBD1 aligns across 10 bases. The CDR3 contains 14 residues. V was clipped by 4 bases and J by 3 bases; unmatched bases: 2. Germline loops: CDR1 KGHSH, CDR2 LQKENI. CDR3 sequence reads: CASSLGQGDTEAFF. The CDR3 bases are TGTGCCAGCTCACTCGGACAGGGGGACACTGAAGCTTTCTTT.

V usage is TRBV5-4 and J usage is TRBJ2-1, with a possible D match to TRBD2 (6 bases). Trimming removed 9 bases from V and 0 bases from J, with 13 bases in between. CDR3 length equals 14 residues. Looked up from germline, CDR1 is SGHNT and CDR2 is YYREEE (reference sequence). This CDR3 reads CAIKGGISYNEQFF. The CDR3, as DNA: TGTGCCATCAAGGGCGGGATCTCCTACAATGAGCAGTTCTTC.

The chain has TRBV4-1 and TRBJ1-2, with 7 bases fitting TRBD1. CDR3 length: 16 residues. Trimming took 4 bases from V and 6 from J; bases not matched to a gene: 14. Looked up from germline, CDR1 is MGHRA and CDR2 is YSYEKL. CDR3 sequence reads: CASSPRQRGGGHGYTF. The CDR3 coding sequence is TGCGCCAGCAGCCCTAGACAAAGAGGGGGCGGGCATGGCTACACCTTC.

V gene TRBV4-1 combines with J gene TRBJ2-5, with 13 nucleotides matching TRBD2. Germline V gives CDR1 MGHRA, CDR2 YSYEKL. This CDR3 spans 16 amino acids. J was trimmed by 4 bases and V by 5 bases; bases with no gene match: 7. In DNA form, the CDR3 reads TGCGCCAGCAGCTCACGACTAGCGGGAGGTTTAGAGACCCAGTACTTC. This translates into CASSSRLAGGLETQYF.

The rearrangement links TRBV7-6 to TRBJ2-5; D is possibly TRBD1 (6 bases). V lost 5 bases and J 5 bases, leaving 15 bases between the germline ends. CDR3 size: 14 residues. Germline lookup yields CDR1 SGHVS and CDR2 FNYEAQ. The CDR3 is CASSNQQGRETQYF. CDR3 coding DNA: TGTGCCAGCAGCAACCAACAGGGTCGGGAGACCCAGTACTTC.

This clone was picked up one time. In nucleotides, the CDR3 is TGTGCCAGCAGTTTACCGACAGGGTATGAGCAGTTCTTC. Its protein product is CASSLPTGYEQFF. V usage is TRBV28 and J usage is TRBJ2-1; 7 positions match TRBD1. The germline CDR1 and CDR2 sequences are MDHEN and SYDVKM. This CDR3 spans 13 amino acids. Losses at the gene ends were 2 bases for V and 8 bases for J; bases not matched to a gene: 3.

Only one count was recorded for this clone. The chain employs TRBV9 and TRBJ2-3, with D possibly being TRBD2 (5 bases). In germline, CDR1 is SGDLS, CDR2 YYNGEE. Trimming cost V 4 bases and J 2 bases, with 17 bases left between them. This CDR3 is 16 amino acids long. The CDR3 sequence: CASSPPATGNTDTQYF. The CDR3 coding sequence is TGTGCCAGCAGCCCCCCAGCAACGGGGAACACAGATACGCAGTATTTT.

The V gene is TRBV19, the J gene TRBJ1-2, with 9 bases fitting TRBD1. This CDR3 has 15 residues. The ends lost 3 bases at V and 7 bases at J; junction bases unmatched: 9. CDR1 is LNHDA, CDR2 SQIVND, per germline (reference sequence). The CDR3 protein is CASSIGWDRDSGYTF. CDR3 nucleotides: TGTGCCAGTAGTATTGGTTGGGACAGGGATAGTGGCTACACCTTC.

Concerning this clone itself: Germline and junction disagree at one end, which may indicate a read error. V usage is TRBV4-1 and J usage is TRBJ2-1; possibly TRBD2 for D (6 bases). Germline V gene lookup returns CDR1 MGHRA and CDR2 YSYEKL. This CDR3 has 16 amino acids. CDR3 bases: TGCGCCAGCAGCCAAGGCATCCGGGGGTGGCACAATGAGCAGCTCTTC. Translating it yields CASSQGIRGWHNEQLF.